This entry is about one T cell receptor beta chain. These data come from a study of follicular helper T cells after annual influenza vaccination. Measured with immunoSEQ multiplex PCR; TCRdb has only the in-frame clones, and not every one. The table lists roughly 7,100 clones, over 75% of them singletons. The time point was: 2015-2016 season, 7 days after influenza vaccination. Trimming took 1 base from V and 7 from J, leaving 5 bases between them. The CDR3 length is 12 residues. Germline lookup yields CDR1 LGHNA and CDR2 YNFKEQ. Sequenced here: CXCR5- memory CD4+ T cells sorted from blood, sampled 7 days after influenza vaccination. This chain uses TRBV4-2 with TRBJ2-1; the D is unclear. This clonotype was obtained from an adult who received the influenza vaccine. CDR3 loop: CASSQVENEQFF. CDR3 DNA: TGTGCCAGCAGCCAAGTAGAGAATGAGCAGTTCTTC.